This passage covers 15 T cell receptor beta chains from one sample sequenced in a study of Graves' ophthalmopathy and Graves' hyperthyroidism. RNA transcripts provided the template for amplifying TCR beta CDR3 regions. The authors performed first-round RT-PCR with HTBI primers and then a second-round multiplex PCR. MiXCR was run by TCRdb on the multiplex PCR reads, yielding one entry per CDR3 protein. The table includes some 370,000 distinct CDR3 sequences, about 17% detected once. Sequenced: peripheral blood. Every receptor here comes from an adult woman with stable Graves' hyperthyroidism.

This clonotype was counted ten times or more. The chain recombines TRBV28 with TRBJ1-2, with D maybe TRBD1 (6 bases). CDR1 MDHEN and CDR2 SYDVKM come from the germline V gene. The CDR3 totals 13 residues. V lost 5 bases to trimming and J lost 4 bases, with 11 bases between them. The CDR3 region has the DNA TGTGCCAGCAGTCGCGACAGGTTCTATGGCTACACCTTC. It translates to CASSRDRFYGYTF.

The rearrangement links TRBV20-1 to TRBJ2-7, with 9 bases matching TRBD1. Germline V gene sequence: CDR1 DFQATT, CDR2 SNEGSKA (reference sequence). The CDR3 extends over 14 amino acids. V was pared by 6 bases and J by 5 bases, with 11 bases of the junction left unmatched. The CDR3 protein is CSATGTGYLHEQYF. For the CDR3, the DNA is TGCAGTGCGACAGGGACAGGGTACCTCCACGAGCAGTACTTC.

On this clonotype: A much larger clone sits a single nucleotide away, making a read error possible. The CDR3 nucleotides read TGTGCCAGCAGGCAAGGACAGGGTTGGTCCTACGAGCGGTACTTC. Translation gives CASRQGQGWSYERYF. The rearrangement links TRBV28 to TRBJ2-7, with 8 bases lining up with TRBD1. The CDR3 is 15 residues long. Germline V CDR1 and CDR2: MDHEN, SYDVKM.

This clonotype was counted at least ten times. The chain uses TRBV12-3 or TRBV12-4 and TRBJ1-2; possible D gene TRBD1, 5 bases. This CDR3 is built from 12 residues. V was trimmed by 2 bases and J by 8 bases, leaving 9 bases between them. The CDR3 protein is CASSLQGGGYTF. The CDR3 nucleotides read TGTGCCAGCAGTTTACAGGGAGGCGGCTACACCTTC.

This clonotype was counted many times. This rearrangement joins TRBV2 to TRBJ2-7, with 10 positions matching TRBD2. The junction had 5 bases not matched to a gene; V was cut back by 2 bases and J by 4 bases. Germline CDR1 reads SNHLY; CDR2 reads FYNNEI. The length of the CDR3 is 15 residues. The CDR3 here is CASSERASGSYEQYF. The DNA of the CDR3 is TGTGCCAGCAGTGAACGGGCTAGCGGGAGTTACGAGCAGTACTTC.

Notes on this clonotype: The conserved phenylalanine or tryptophan is not found at the CDR3 terminus, so this likely reflects a read error. J is TRBJ1-5 and V is TRBV12-3 or TRBV12-4; D is unresolved. Deletions cut 3 bases from V and 5 bases from J, with 11 bases between. This CDR3 comprises 14 residues. The CDR3 region has the DNA TGTGCCAGCAGTTTTATCGGCAGCGATCAGCCCCAGCATTAT. It yields the protein CASSFIGSDQPQHY.

This chain connects TRBV3-1 to TRBJ2-7; 9 nucleotides match TRBD1. The CDR3 covers 16 residues. Germline loops: CDR1 LGHDT, CDR2 YNNKEL (reference sequence). Trimming took 1 base from V and 3 from J; bases not matched to a gene: 7. For the CDR3, the DNA is TGTGCCAGCAGCCAAGCCCCCGGGACAGGGATCTACGAGCAGTACTTC. This sequence encodes CASSQAPGTGIYEQYF.

This clonotype was counted only a few times. The V and J genes are TRBV20-1 and TRBJ2-7, with D uncertain. Germline CDR1 DFQATT, CDR2 SNEGSKA (reference sequence). Trimming removed 5 bases at V and 9 bases at J, with 17 bases between. The CDR3 is 12 residues long. The CDR3 DNA reads TGCAGTGCTCCCTCGGAAGTGCAAGGGCAGTACTTC. Its translation: CSAPSEVQGQYF.

At least ten counts were recorded for this clonotype. DNA of the CDR3: TGTGCCAGCAGTCCCAGGGTCTTCCACGAGCAGTACTTC. Residues: CASSPRVFHEQYF. This chain connects TRBV28 to TRBJ2-7, with D possibly being TRBD1 (5 bases). V lost 5 bases, J lost 5 bases, and 13 bases lay in between. The V gene's germline CDR1 is MDHEN and CDR2 SYDVKM. The CDR3 has 13 amino acids.

This clonotype has at least ten counts. This rearrangement joins TRBV28 to TRBJ2-6; D not resolved. Trimming pared 8 bases from V and 0 bases from J, leaving 14 bases between. In germline, CDR1 is MDHEN, CDR2 SYDVKM. The CDR3 loop spans 16 amino acids. CDR3 region: CASGRRRNSGANVLTF. CDR3 in DNA: TGTGCCAGCGGCCGGCGCCGGAACTCTGGGGCCAACGTCCTGACTTTC.

This clonotype was found many times. The CDR3 sequence: CSASTGRSYEQYF. The CDR3 DNA is TGCAGTGCTAGCACAGGGAGATCCTACGAGCAGTACTTC. This rearrangement joins TRBV20-1 to TRBJ2-7; D might be TRBD1 (6 bases). Trimming took 3 bases from V and 1 from J, leaving 10 bases between them. This CDR3 comprises 13 residues. Germline CDR1 DFQATT, CDR2 SNEGSKA (reference sequence).

This clonotype was observed many times. V is TRBV15 and J is TRBJ2-7; D gene uncertain. The CDR3 extends over 17 amino acids. The germline V gene encodes CDR1 LNHNV and CDR2 YYDKDF (reference sequence). Deletions cut 6 bases from V and 2 bases from J, with 23 bases between. The CDR3: CATRGEHDVKTAYEQYF. CDR3 coding DNA: TGTGCCACCAGAGGAGAGCACGACGTAAAAACGGCCTACGAGCAGTACTTC. The variable domain in full, completed from reference TRBV15 and TRBJ2-7, reads DAMVIQNPRYQVTQFGKPVTLSCSQTLNHNVMYWYQQKSSQAPKLLFHYYDKDFNNEADTPDNFQSRRPNTSFCFLDIRSPGLGDTAMYLCATRGEHDVKTAYEQYFGPGTRLTVT.

Many counts were recorded for this clonotype. The genes are TRBV2 and TRBJ2-7; D might be TRBD1 (6 bases). V gave up 6 bases and J gave up 4 bases, with 13 bases separating them. This CDR3 has 13 amino acids. CDR1 is SNHLY and CDR2 is FYNNEI in the germline V gene. CDR3 nucleotides: TGTGCCAGCAGGGGGACAACGAAATACGAGCAGTACTTC. Translation: CASRGTTKYEQYF.

There are many counts of this clonotype. The rearrangement joins TRBV7-9 to TRBJ1-1, with D tentatively TRBD1 (5 bases). This CDR3 region has 15 residues. V dropped 3 bases and J dropped 0 bases, with 11 bases sitting between them. Per germline, CDR1 SEHNR and CDR2 FQNEAQ (reference sequence). CDR3 protein: CASSFSGRMNTEAFF. Here the CDR3 DNA reads TGTGCCAGCAGCTTTTCGGGACGGATGAACACTGAAGCTTTCTTT.

This clonotype was seen ten or more times. The chain employs TRBV28 and TRBJ2-7, with D perhaps TRBD1 or TRBD2 (5 bases each). Germline V CDR1 and CDR2: MDHEN, SYDVKM. CDR3 length equals 13 residues. V was clipped by 5 bases and J by 3 bases, with 11 bases between them. CDR3 sequence reads: CASSPHGGYEQYF. CDR3 nucleotides: TGTGCCAGCAGTCCCCATGGGGGCTACGAGCAGTACTTC.